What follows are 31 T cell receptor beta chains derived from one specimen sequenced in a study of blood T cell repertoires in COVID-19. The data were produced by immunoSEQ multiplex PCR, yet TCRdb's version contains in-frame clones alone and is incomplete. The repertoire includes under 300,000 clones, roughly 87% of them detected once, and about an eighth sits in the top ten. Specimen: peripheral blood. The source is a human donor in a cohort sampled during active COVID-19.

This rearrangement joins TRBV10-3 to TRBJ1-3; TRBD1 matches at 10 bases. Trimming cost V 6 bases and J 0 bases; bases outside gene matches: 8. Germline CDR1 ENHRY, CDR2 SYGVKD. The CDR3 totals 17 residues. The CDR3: CAISGLGTGDSGNTIYF. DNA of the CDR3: TGTGCCATCAGCGGACTCGGGACAGGGGACTCTGGAAACACCATATATTTT.

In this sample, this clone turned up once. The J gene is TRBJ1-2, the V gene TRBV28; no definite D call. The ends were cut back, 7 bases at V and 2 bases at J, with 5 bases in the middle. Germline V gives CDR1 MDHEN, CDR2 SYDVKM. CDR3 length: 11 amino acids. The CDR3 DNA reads TGTGCCAGCACAGAAAACTATGGCTACACCTTC. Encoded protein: CASTENYGYTF.

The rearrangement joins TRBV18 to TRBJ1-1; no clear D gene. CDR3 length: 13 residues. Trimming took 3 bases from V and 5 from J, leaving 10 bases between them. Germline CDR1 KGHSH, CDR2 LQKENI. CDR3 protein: CASSPLTETEAFF. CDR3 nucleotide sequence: TGTGCCAGCTCACCTTTGACGGAGACTGAAGCTTTCTTT.

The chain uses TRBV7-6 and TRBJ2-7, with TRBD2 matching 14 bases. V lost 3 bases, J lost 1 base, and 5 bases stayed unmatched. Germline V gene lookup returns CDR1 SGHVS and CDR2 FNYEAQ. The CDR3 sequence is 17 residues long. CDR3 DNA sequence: TGTGCCAGCAGCTTGGGGACTAGCGGGAGTCTGTCCTACGAGCAGTACTTC. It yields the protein CASSLGTSGSLSYEQYF.

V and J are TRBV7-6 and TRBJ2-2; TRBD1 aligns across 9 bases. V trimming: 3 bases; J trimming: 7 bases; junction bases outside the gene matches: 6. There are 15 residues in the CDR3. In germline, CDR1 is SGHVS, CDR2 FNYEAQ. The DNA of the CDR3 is TGTGCCAGCAGCTTTCCGGGACAGGGTGGCGGGGAGCTGTTTTTT. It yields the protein CASSFPGQGGGELFF.

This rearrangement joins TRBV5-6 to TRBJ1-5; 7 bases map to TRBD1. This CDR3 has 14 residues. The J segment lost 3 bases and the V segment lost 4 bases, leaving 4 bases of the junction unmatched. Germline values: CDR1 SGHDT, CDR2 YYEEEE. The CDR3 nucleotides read TGTGCCAGCAGCGAAACAGGGGTCAATCAGCCCCAGCATTTT. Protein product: CASSETGVNQPQHF.

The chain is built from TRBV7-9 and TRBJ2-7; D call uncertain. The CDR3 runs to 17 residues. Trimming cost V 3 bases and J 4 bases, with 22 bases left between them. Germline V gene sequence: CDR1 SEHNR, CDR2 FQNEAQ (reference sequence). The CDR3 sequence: CASSFLILVGEMYEQYF. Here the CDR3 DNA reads TGTGCCAGCAGCTTTTTAATTTTAGTTGGTGAGATGTACGAGCAGTACTTC.

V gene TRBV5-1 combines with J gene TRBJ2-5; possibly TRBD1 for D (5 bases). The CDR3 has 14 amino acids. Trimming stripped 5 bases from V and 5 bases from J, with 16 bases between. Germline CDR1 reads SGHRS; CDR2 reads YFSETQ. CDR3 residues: CASRTGTGTETQYF. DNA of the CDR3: TGCGCCAGCAGAACAGGAACAGGAACGGAGACCCAGTACTTC.

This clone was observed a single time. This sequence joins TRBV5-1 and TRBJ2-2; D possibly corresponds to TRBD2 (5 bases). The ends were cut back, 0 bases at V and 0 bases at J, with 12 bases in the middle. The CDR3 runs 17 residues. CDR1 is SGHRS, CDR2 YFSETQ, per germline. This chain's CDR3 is CASSLERLGTNTGELFF. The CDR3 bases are TGCGCCAGCAGCTTGGAGCGGCTGGGGACGAACACCGGGGAGCTGTTTTTT.

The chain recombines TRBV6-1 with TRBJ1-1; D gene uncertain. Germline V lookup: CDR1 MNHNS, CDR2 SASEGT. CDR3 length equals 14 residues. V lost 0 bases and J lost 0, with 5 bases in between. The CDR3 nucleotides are TGTGCCAGCAGTGAAGCGTTAGTGAACACTGAAGCTTTCTTT. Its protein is CASSEALVNTEAFF.

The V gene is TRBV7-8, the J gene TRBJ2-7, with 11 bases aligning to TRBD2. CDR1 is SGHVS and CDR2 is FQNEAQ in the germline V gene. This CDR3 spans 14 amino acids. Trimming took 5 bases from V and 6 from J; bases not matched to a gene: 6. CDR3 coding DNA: TGTGCCAGCAGCCCCCGACTAGCGGGAAGCGAGCAGTACTTC. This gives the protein CASSPRLAGSEQYF.

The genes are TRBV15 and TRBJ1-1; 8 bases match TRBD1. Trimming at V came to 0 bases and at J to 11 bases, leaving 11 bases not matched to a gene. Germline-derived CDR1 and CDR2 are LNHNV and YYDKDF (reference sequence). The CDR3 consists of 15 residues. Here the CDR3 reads CATSRDSTGARVAFF. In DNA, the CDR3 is TGTGCCACCAGCAGAGATTCGACAGGGGCCCGAGTGGCTTTCTTT. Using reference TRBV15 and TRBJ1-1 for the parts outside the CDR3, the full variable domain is DAMVIQNPRYQVTQFGKPVTLSCSQTLNHNVMYWYQQKSSQAPKLLFHYYDKDFNNEADTPDNFQSRRPNTSFCFLDIRSPGLGDTAMYLCATSRDSTGARVAFFGQGTRLTVV.

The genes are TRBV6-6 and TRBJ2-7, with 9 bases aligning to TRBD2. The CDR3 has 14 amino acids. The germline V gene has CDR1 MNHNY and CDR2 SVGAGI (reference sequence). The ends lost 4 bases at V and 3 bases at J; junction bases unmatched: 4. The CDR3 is CASSLRTSDYEQYF. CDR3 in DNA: TGTGCCAGCAGTTTGAGGACTAGCGACTACGAGCAGTACTTC.

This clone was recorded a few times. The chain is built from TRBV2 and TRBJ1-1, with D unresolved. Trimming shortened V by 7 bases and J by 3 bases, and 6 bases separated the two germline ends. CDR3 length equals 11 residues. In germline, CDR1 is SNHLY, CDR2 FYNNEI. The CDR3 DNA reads TGTGCCAGCAAGTGGCACACTGAAGCTTTCTTT. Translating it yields CASKWHTEAFF.

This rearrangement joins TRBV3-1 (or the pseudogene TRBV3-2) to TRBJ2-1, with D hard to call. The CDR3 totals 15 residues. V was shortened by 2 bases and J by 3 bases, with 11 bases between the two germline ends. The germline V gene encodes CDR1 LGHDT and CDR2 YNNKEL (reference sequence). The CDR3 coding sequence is TGTGCCAGCAGCCAACACGCGGATATCTACAATGAGCAGTTCTTC. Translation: CASSQHADIYNEQFF.

CDR3 nucleotides: TGTGCCAGCAGGGAGGGGGCAACCGAAAAACTGTTTTTT. Amino acid sequence: CASREGATEKLFF. This chain uses TRBV7-9 with TRBJ1-4; 7 nucleotides line up with TRBD1. There are 13 residues in the CDR3. The V segment lost 6 bases and the J segment 8 bases; nucleotides outside the gene matches: 6. From germline, CDR1 is SEHNR and CDR2 FQNEAQ (reference sequence).

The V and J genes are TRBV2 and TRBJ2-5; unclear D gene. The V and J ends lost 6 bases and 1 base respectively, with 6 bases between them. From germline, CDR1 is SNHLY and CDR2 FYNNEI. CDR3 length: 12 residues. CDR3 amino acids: CASSVRQETQYF. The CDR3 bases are TGTGCCAGCAGCGTTCGCCAAGAGACCCAGTACTTC.

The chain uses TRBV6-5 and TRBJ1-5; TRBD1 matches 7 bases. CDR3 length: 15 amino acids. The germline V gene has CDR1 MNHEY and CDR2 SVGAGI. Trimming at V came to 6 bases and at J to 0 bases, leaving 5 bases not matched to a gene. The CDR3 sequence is CASRTTGISNQPQHF. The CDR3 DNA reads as TGTGCCAGCAGAACGACAGGGATTAGCAATCAGCCCCAGCATTTT.

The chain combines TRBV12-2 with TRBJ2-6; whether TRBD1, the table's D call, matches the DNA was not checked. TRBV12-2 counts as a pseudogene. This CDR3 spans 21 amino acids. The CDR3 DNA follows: TGTGCAAGTCGCTTTAATCCCCGGGACAGGGGGCCTCTCTCTGGGGCCAACGTCCTGACTTTC. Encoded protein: CASRFNPRDRGPLSGANVLTF.

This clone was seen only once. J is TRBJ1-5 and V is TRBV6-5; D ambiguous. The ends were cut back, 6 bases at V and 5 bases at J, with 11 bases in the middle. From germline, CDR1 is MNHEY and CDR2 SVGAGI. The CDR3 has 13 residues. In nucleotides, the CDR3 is TGTGCCAGCAGAAGACTGAATGATCAGCCCCAGCATTTT. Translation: CASRRLNDQPQHF.

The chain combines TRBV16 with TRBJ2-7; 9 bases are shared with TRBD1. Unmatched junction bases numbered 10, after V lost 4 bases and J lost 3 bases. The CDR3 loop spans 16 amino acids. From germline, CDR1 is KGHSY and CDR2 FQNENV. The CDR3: CASSRDMGGQGYEQYF. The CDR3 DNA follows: TGTGCCAGCAGCCGGGATATGGGGGGACAGGGCTACGAGCAGTACTTC. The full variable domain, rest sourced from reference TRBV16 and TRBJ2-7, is GEEVAQTPKHLVRGEGQKAKLYCAPIKGHSYVFWYQQVLKNEFKFLISFQNENVFDETGMPKERFSAKCLPNSPCSLEIQATKLEDSAVYFCASSRDMGGQGYEQYFGPGTRLTVT.

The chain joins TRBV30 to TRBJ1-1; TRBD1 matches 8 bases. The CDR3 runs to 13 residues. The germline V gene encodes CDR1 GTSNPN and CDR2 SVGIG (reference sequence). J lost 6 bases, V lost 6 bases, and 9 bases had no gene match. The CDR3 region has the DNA TGTGCCTGTCTTAGACAGGGGATCTCTGAAGCTTTCTTT. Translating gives CACLRQGISEAFF. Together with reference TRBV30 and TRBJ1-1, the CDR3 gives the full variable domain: SQTIHQWPATLVQPVGSPLSLECTVEGTSNPNLYWYRQAAGRGLQLLFYSVGIGQISSEVPQNLSASRPQDRQFILSSKKLLLSDSGFYLCACLRQGISEAFFGQGTRLTVV.

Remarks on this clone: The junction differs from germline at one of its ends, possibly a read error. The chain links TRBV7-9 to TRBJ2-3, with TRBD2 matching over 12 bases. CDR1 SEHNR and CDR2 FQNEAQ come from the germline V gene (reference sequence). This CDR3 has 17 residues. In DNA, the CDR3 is TGTGCCAGCAGCCTAGCGGGAGGGGGTCTTAGCACAGATACGCAGTATTTT. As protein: CASSLAGGGLSTDTQYF.

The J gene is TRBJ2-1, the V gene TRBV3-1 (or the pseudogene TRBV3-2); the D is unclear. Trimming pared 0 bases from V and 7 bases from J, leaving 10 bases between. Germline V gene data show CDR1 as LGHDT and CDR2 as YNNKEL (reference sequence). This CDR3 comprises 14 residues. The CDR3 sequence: CASSQDPSENEQFF. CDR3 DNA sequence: TGTGCCAGCAGCCAAGATCCCTCGGAGAATGAGCAGTTCTTC.

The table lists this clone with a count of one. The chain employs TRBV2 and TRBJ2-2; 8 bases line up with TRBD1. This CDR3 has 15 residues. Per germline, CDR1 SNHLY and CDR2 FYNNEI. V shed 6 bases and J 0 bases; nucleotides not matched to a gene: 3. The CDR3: CASRGQDANTGELFF. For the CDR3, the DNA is TGTGCCAGCAGGGGACAGGACGCGAACACCGGGGAGCTGTTTTTT.

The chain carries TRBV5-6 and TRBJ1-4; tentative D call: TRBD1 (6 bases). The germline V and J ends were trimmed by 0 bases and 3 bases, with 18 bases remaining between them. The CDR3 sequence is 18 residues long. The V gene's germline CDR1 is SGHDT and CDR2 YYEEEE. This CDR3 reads CASSLEGRGPRSNEKLFF. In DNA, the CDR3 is TGTGCCAGCAGCTTGGAGGGGCGGGGGCCCAGGTCTAATGAAAAACTGTTTTTT.

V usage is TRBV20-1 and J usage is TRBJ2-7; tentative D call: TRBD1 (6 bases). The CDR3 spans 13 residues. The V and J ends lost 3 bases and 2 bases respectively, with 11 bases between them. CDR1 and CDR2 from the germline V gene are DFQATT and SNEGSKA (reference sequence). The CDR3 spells CSASGGLPYEQYF. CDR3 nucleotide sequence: TGCAGTGCTAGTGGGGGCCTTCCCTACGAGCAGTACTTC.

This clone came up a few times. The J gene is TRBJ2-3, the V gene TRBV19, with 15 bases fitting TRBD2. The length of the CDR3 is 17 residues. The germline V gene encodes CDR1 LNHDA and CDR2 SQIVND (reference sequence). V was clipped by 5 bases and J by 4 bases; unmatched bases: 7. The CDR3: CASSVGLAGGLSDTQYF. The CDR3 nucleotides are TGTGCCAGTAGTGTAGGACTAGCGGGAGGGTTGTCAGATACGCAGTATTTT.

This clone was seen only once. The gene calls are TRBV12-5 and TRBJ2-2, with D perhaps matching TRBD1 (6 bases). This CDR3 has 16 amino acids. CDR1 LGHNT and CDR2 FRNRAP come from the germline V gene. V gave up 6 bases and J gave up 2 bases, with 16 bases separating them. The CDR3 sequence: CASGPPGTSNTGELFF. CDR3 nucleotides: TGTGCTAGTGGGCCTCCCGGGACATCCAACACCGGGGAGCTGTTTTTT.

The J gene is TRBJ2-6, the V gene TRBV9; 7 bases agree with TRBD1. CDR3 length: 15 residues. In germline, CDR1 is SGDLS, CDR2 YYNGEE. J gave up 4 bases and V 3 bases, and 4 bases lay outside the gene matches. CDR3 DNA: TGTGCCAGCAGCGATCAGGGGGTAGGGGCCAACGTCCTGACTTTC. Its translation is CASSDQGVGANVLTF.

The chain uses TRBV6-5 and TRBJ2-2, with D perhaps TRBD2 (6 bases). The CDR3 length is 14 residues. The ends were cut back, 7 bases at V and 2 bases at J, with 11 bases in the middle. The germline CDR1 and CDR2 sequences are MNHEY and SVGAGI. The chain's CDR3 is CASKVSGNTGELFF. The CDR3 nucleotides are TGTGCCAGCAAGGTTAGCGGAAACACCGGGGAGCTGTTTTTT.